These T cell receptor beta chains were read from a single sample in a study of blood T cell repertoires in COVID-19. Sequencing used immunoSEQ multiplex PCR; TCRdb keeps in-frame clones, though not all of them. The table has about 260,000 clones, 87% seen once; the top ten hold around 1.5%. Sample: peripheral blood. Receptor source: a woman aged 40-49 years who had recovered from COVID-19. CDR3s include the opening cysteine and the closing phenylalanine or tryptophan. The order of the fields is V gene, D gene, clone size, J gene, CDR3 protein, CDR3 DNA. The D gene is left open where the match is weak. Rows give clone size only sometimes, using once, few, many, or a class for an expanded clone.

>TRBV9|-|-|TRBJ1-6
CASSVQGRGKSPLHF
TGTGCCAGCAGCGTGCAGGGCAGGGGTAAATCACCCCTCCACTTT
>TRBV11-2|TRBD1|-|TRBJ2-2
CASSPRQGMDTGELFF
TGTGCCAGCAGCCCAAGACAGGGAATGGACACCGGGGAGCTGTTTTTT
>TRBV29-1|-|-|TRBJ2-7
CSATGTPSYEQYF
TGCAGCGCCACCGGGACTCCCTCCTACGAGCAGTACTTC
>TRBV11-2|TRBD2|-|TRBJ2-1
CASSSGQRGGRNEQFF
TGTGCCAGCAGCTCGGGACAGCGGGGGGGGCGGAATGAGCAGTTCTTC
>TRBV19|TRBD1|-|TRBJ1-3
CASSTTGMGNTIYF
TGTGCCAGTAGTACGACAGGGATGGGCAACACCATATATTTT
>TRBV7-7|TRBD2|once|TRBJ2-3
CASSLGAGGTDTQYF
TGTGCCAGCAGCTTAGGGGCGGGGGGCACAGATACGCAGTATTTT
>TRBV6-5|-|-|TRBJ2-7
CASRQGGSRYEQYF
TGTGCCAGCCGCCAAGGGGGATCTCGGTACGAGCAGTACTTC
>TRBV18|-|-|TRBJ2-7
CASSPTRDISYEQYF
TGTGCCAGCTCACCAACGAGGGACATATCCTACGAGCAGTACTTC
>TRBV19|TRBD1|-|TRBJ1-1
CASTLDRADFRNTEAFF
TGTGCCAGTACCCTGGACAGGGCCGACTTTCGGAACACTGAAGCTTTCTTT
>TRBV3-1/TRBV3-2|TRBD2|-|TRBJ2-5
CASSLRLAGGEETQYF
TGTGCCAGCAGCCTCAGACTAGCGGGGGGGGAAGAGACCCAGTACTTC
>TRBV30|-|-|TRBJ1-1
CAWSVLSEAFF
TGTGCCTGGAGTGTACTATCTGAAGCTTTCTTT
>TRBV4-3|-|-|TRBJ1-1
CASSQVHRRYTEAFF
TGCGCCAGCAGCCAAGTCCACAGGCGGTACACTGAAGCTTTCTTT
>TRBV15|TRBD1|-|TRBJ1-4
CATSRGPGTAEKLFF
TGTGCCACCAGCAGAGGCCCCGGGACAGCCGAAAAACTGTTTTTT
>TRBV30|TRBD1|-|TRBJ1-3
CAWGRTGTEGNTIYF
TGTGCCTGGGGGCGAACCGGGACAGAAGGAAACACCATATATTTT
>TRBV7-2|TRBD2|-|TRBJ2-2
CASSPSGTNTGELFF
TGTGCCAGCAGCCCCAGCGGGACGAACACCGGGGAGCTGTTTTTT
>TRBV10-2|-|once|TRBJ2-2
CASSPNTGELFF
TGCGCCAGCAGTCCTAACACCGGGGAGCTGTTTTTT
>TRBV6-5|TRBD1|few|TRBJ2-7
CASSYGAGGYEQYF
TGTGCCAGCAGTTACGGGGCAGGGGGCTACGAGCAGTACTTC
>TRBV6-5|-|-|TRBJ2-7
CASSRGAFSYEQYF
TGTGCCAGCAGTCGGGGGGCGTTTAGCTACGAGCAGTACTTC
>TRBV5-8|-|-|TRBJ1-3
CASSLGENGNTIYF
TGTGCCAGCAGCTTGGGGGAGAACGGAAACACCATATATTTT
>TRBV19|-|once|TRBJ1-5
CASSMLTGNQPQHF
TGTGCCAGTAGTATGCTCACAGGGAATCAGCCCCAGCATTTT
>TRBV13|-|-|TRBJ1-2
CASSHLGVGYTF
TGTGCCAGCAGCCATCTAGGGGTCGGCTACACCTTC
>TRBV5-1|TRBD1|-|TRBJ1-2
CASSLGSGGYGYTF
TGCGCCAGCAGCTTGGGTTCAGGGGGCTATGGCTACACCTTC
>TRBV4-1|TRBD1|-|TRBJ2-7
CASSQRDSSYEQYF
TGCGCCAGCAGCCAAAGGGACAGCTCCTACGAGCAGTACTTC
>TRBV19|TRBD1|-|TRBJ1-3
CASSRTGSGNTIYF
TGTGCCAGTAGTAGGACAGGGTCTGGAAACACCATATATTTT
>TRBV6-2/TRBV6-3|-|-|TRBJ2-7
CASSRHGTGAYEQYF
TGTGCCAGCAGCCGCCACGGGACTGGAGCCTACGAGCAGTACTTC
>TRBV29-1|-|-|TRBJ2-7
CSVVFLEQGSMNEQYF
TGCAGCGTTGTTTTCCTCGAGCAGGGGTCGATGAACGAGCAGTACTTC
>TRBV21-1|-|-|TRBJ2-3
CASGGEVGTDTQYF
TGTGCCAGCGGAGGGGAGGTTGGCACAGATACGCAGTATTTT
>TRBV9|TRBD2|-|TRBJ2-7
CASSPVGGSSYEQYF
TGTGCCAGCAGCCCCGTGGGGGGGAGCTCCTACGAGCAGTACTTC
>TRBV12-3/TRBV12-4|-|-|TRBJ1-5
CASSLSDQPQHF
TGTGCCAGCAGCCTAAGTGATCAGCCCCAGCATTTT
>TRBV29-1|-|-|TRBJ1-1
CSVEDPGRMNTEAFF
TGCAGCGTTGAAGATCCCGGGAGAATGAACACTGAAGCTTTCTTT
>TRBV5-6|-|-|TRBJ2-3
CASNYGGWADTQYF
TGTGCCAGCAACTATGGGGGGTGGGCAGATACGCAGTATTTT
>TRBV9|-|once|TRBJ1-1
CASSVDGGLGTWAFF
TGTGCCAGCAGCGTAGACGGAGGGTTAGGGACGTGGGCTTTCTTT
>TRBV14|TRBD2|-|TRBJ2-1
CASSALAGGPNEQFF
TGTGCCAGCAGCGCCCTAGCGGGGGGGCCCAATGAGCAGTTCTTC
>TRBV2|-|-|TRBJ2-7
CASSAWAGHEQYF
TGTGCCAGCAGTGCGTGGGCAGGCCACGAGCAGTACTTC
>TRBV19|TRBD1|-|TRBJ1-5
CASKTGGMSNQPQHF
TGTGCCAGTAAGACAGGGGGCATGAGCAATCAGCCCCAGCATTTT
>TRBV11-3|-|-|TRBJ2-1
CASTTGVANEQFF
TGTGCCAGCACCACCGGAGTTGCCAATGAGCAGTTCTTC
>TRBV4-3|-|-|TRBJ2-3
CASSQGPAVSTDTQYF
TGCGCCAGCAGCCAAGGACCCGCGGTTAGCACAGATACGCAGTATTTT
>TRBV2|-|-|TRBJ2-3
CASSEGFDTQYF
TGTGCCAGCAGTGAGGGCTTTGATACGCAGTATTTT
>TRBV9|TRBD1|-|TRBJ2-1
CASSASGTAYNEQFF
TGTGCCAGCAGCGCTTCCGGGACAGCTTACAATGAGCAGTTCTTC
>TRBV5-4|-|-|TRBJ1-4
CASSKGLPTLNEKLFF
TGTGCCAGCAGCAAGGGGCTCCCGACCTTAAATGAAAAACTGTTTTTT
>TRBV27|-|-|TRBJ1-6
CASSLVPGGSPNSPLHF
TGTGCCAGCAGTTTAGTTCCCGGCGGATCGCCTAATTCACCCCTCCACTTT
>TRBV6-2/TRBV6-3|-|-|TRBJ2-1
CASSQWLVAAYNEQFF
TGTGCCAGCAGCCAATGGCTGGTAGCGGCATACAATGAGCAGTTCTTC
>TRBV6-5|TRBD2|-|TRBJ2-3
CATHLLAGEGDTQYF
TGTGCCACCCACTTACTAGCGGGGGAGGGGGATACGCAGTATTTT
>TRBV4-1|-|-|TRBJ1-5
CASSRESRGEGNQPQHF
TGCGCCAGCAGCCGAGAAAGCCGGGGGGAGGGGAATCAGCCCCAGCATTTT
>TRBV10-3|TRBD1|-|TRBJ2-3
CAISRTGATDTQYF
TGTGCCATCAGCCGGACAGGGGCGACGGATACGCAGTATTTT
>TRBV6-1|-|-|TRBJ2-2
CASSWTEITGELFF
TGTGCCAGCAGTTGGACAGAGATCACCGGGGAGCTGTTTTTT
>TRBV27|-|-|TRBJ2-1
CASSLSGGAFNEQFF
TGTGCCAGCAGTTTATCGGGGGGGGCGTTCAATGAGCAGTTCTTC
>TRBV5-1|-|-|TRBJ2-5
CASSLDGHLVGETQYF
TGCGCCAGCAGCTTGGATGGACACTTGGTGGGAGAGACCCAGTACTTC
>TRBV5-1|-|-|TRBJ2-1
CASSLGDTHNEQFF
TGCGCCAGCAGCTTGGGGGACACGCACAATGAGCAGTTCTTC
>TRBV14|TRBD2|-|TRBJ2-1
CASSQDPTSEGFF
TGTGCCAGCAGCCAAGATCCCACTAGCGAGGGGTTCTTC
>TRBV7-8|-|-|TRBJ2-2
CASRLWGDPNTGELFF
TGTGCCAGCAGACTTTGGGGGGATCCGAACACCGGGGAGCTGTTTTTT